The 15 T cell receptor beta chains below all came from one sample that was sequenced in a study of blood T cell repertoires in COVID-19. Libraries were prepared by immunoSEQ multiplex PCR; TCRdb keeps only in-frame clonotypes and omits some of them. The sample has 250,000 or so clones; 70% to 90% are singletons. Sample: PBMCs or T cells enriched from blood (not recorded which). The source is a woman aged 50 to 60 who had been exposed to COVID-19.

The rearrangement uses TRBV7-8 and TRBJ2-2, with D uncertain. Germline V lookup: CDR1 SGHVS, CDR2 FQNEAQ. This CDR3 comprises 11 residues. The ends were cut back, 3 bases at V and 11 bases at J, with 7 bases in the middle. CDR3 in DNA: TGTGCCAGCAGCTTGTCTATAGAGCTGTTTTTT. Translating gives CASSLSIELFF.

This chain uses TRBV29-1 with TRBJ1-5; maybe TRBD1 (6 bases). Trimming cost V 6 bases and J 1 base, with 10 bases left between them. The CDR3 runs to 13 residues. Germline lookup yields CDR1 SQVTM and CDR2 ANQGSEA. This chain's CDR3 is CSVADRSNQPQHF. The DNA for the CDR3 is TGCAGCGTGGCGGACAGAAGCAATCAGCCCCAGCATTTT.

The chain links TRBV24-1 to TRBJ1-5, with D possibly matching TRBD1 (5 bases). Per germline, CDR1 KGHDR and CDR2 SFDVKD. Trimming removed 2 bases at V and 3 bases at J, with 13 bases between. CDR3 size: 16 residues. CDR3 in DNA: TGTGCCACCAGTGATTCAGGGCGAGGAGTCAATCAGCCCCAGCATTTT. Translated: CATSDSGRGVNQPQHF.

The rearrangement joins TRBV25-1 to TRBJ1-5; unclear D gene. Germline lookup yields CDR1 MGHDK and CDR2 SYGVNS. Trimming cost V 3 bases and J 4 bases, with 10 bases left between them. The CDR3 contains 14 residues. CDR3 region: CASSDGELNQPQHF. CDR3 coding DNA: TGTGCCAGCAGTGATGGGGAGCTGAATCAGCCCCAGCATTTT.

This chain links TRBV15 with TRBJ2-7; D may be TRBD1 (7 bases). The length of the CDR3 is 16 residues. Trimming removed 0 bases from V and 5 bases from J, with 17 bases in between. CDR1 LNHNV and CDR2 YYDKDF come from the germline V gene (reference sequence). This chain's CDR3 is CATSRDRRGVQNEQYF. The CDR3 DNA sequence: TGTGCCACCAGCAGAGATCGCAGGGGGGTACAAAACGAGCAGTACTTC.

The rearrangement joins TRBV2 to TRBJ2-3, with 7 bases aligning to TRBD1. CDR3 length: 14 amino acids. From germline, CDR1 is SNHLY and CDR2 FYNNEI. The J segment lost 3 bases and the V segment lost 4 bases, leaving 4 bases of the junction unmatched. The CDR3: CASSGRGRTDTQYF. In DNA, the CDR3 is TGTGCCAGCAGTGGAAGGGGGCGGACAGATACGCAGTATTTT.

This sequence joins TRBV11-2 and TRBJ2-3; 8 nucleotides agree with TRBD2. CDR1 SGHAT and CDR2 FQNNGV come from the germline V gene. V lost 1 base to trimming and J lost 3 bases; unmatched junction nucleotides: 3. This CDR3 is 15 amino acids long. CDR3 region: CASSLGRLATDTQYF. CDR3 sequence (DNA): TGTGCCAGCAGCTTAGGTCGACTAGCGACAGATACGCAGTATTTT.

The chain employs TRBV30 and TRBJ2-7; tentatively, D is TRBD2 (6 bases). From germline, CDR1 is GTSNPN and CDR2 SVGIG (reference sequence). V lost 4 bases, J lost 4 bases, and 17 bases lay in between. The CDR3 is made up of 14 amino acids. CDR3 DNA: TGTGCCTGGACCCCTGGGACGGGGAGGTACGAGCAGTACTTC. It translates to CAWTPGTGRYEQYF.

The chain joins TRBV7-9 to TRBJ2-7; D gene unclear. This CDR3 is built from 12 residues. Germline V gene data show CDR1 as SEHNR and CDR2 as FQNEAQ (reference sequence). V was trimmed by 0 bases and J by 5 bases, leaving 5 bases between them. CDR3 nucleotide sequence: TGTGCCAGCAGCTTAGCCTTCGACGAGCAGTACTTC. Translation gives CASSLAFDEQYF.

V and J are TRBV7-2 and TRBJ2-5, with 10 bases fitting TRBD2. The trim removed 4 bases at V and 6 bases at J, leaving 8 bases unmatched. Germline loops: CDR1 SGHTA, CDR2 FQGNSA. This CDR3 is built from 15 residues. The CDR3 nucleotides read TGTGCCAGCAGCTCGAGCGGGGGGGTCGGAAAGACCCAGTACTTC. It yields the protein CASSSSGGVGKTQYF.

This clone appeared a few times. The gene calls are TRBV5-6 and TRBJ1-2; 7 bases are shared with TRBD1. The germline CDR1 and CDR2 sequences are SGHDT and YYEEEE. The CDR3 runs to 18 residues. The ends lost 3 bases at V and 0 bases at J; junction bases unmatched: 14. The CDR3 spells CASSSLDLTGTSNYGYTF. The CDR3 nucleotides are TGTGCCAGCAGCTCACTTGATTTGACAGGGACTTCTAACTATGGCTACACCTTC.

Only one count was recorded for this clone. The chain has TRBV7-2 and TRBJ2-3, with 8 bases matching TRBD2. There are 14 residues in the CDR3. The trim removed 5 bases at V and 6 bases at J, leaving 7 bases unmatched. The V gene's germline CDR1 is SGHTA and CDR2 FQGNSA. The CDR3 is CASSPGTSSDTQYF. CDR3 coding DNA: TGTGCCAGCAGCCCAGGGACTAGTTCGGATACGCAGTATTTT. Full variable domain (remainder filled in from reference TRBV7-2 and TRBJ2-3): GAGVSQSPSNKVTEKGKDVELRCDPISGHTALYWYRQSLGQGLEFLIYFQGNSAPDKSGLPSDRFSAERTGGSVSTLTIQRTQQEDSAVYLCASSPGTSSDTQYFGPGTRLTVL.

This clone showed up just a few times. The CDR3: CASSSFGARYEQYF. The DNA for the CDR3 is TGTGCCAGCAGCAGTTTTGGGGCTCGATACGAGCAGTACTTC. The chain is built from TRBV28 and TRBJ2-7, with D perhaps matching TRBD1 (5 bases). CDR3 length: 14 residues. The V end lost 6 bases, the J end lost 4 bases, and 16 bases lay between the germline ends. The germline gives CDR1 MDHEN, CDR2 SYDVKM.

This sequence joins TRBV7-2 and TRBJ2-3, with 9 bases matching TRBD2. The germline CDR1 and CDR2 sequences are SGHTA and FQGNSA. J gave up 4 bases and V 1 base, and 3 bases lay outside the gene matches. CDR3 length: 15 residues. CDR3 sequence (DNA): TGTGCCAGCAGCTTAGGCGGGGGGGCCGCAGATACGCAGTATTTT. Protein product: CASSLGGGAADTQYF.

The chain has TRBV5-4 and TRBJ2-2; D not certain. Germline V gene sequence: CDR1 SGHNT, CDR2 YYREEE (reference sequence). The CDR3 consists of 14 residues. Trimming shortened V by 0 bases and J by 4 bases, and 7 bases separated the two germline ends. The CDR3 coding sequence is TGTGCCAGCAGCTTGGCCGGGTTCACCGGGGAGCTGTTTTTT. Translating it yields CASSLAGFTGELFF. Full variable domain (missing parts from reference TRBV5-4 and TRBJ2-2): ETGVTQSPTHLIKTRGQQVTLRCSSQSGHNTVSWYQQALGQGPQFIFQYYREEENGRGNFPPRFSGLQFPNYSSELNVNALELDDSALYLCASSLAGFTGELFFGEGSRLTVL.